These 22 T cell receptor beta chains came from one sample sequenced in a study of T cell responses to AZD1222 COVID-19 vaccine. Clones were sequenced by immunoSEQ multiplex PCR, and TCRdb holds only the in-frame ones, with some missing. Of approximately 170,000 clones in the sample, 85% to 90% were seen once. The material was peripheral blood, obtained on day 0 of AZD1222 vaccination. The receptors were gathered from an adult in good health.

The V gene is TRBV28, the J gene TRBJ2-7, with D tentatively TRBD2 (5 bases). CDR3 length equals 11 residues. The ends were cut back, 6 bases at V and 6 bases at J, with 9 bases in the middle. Germline V gene sequence: CDR1 MDHEN, CDR2 SYDVKM. The CDR3 loop reads CASSRGSEQYV. The CDR3 nucleotides are TGTGCCAGCAGCCGGGGTTCCGAGCAGTACGTC.

The chain uses TRBV6-5 and TRBJ1-2, with D possibly matching TRBD1 (5 bases). The CDR3 length is 13 residues. Trimming pared 1 base from V and 6 bases from J, leaving 9 bases between. Per germline, CDR1 MNHEY and CDR2 SVGAGI. The CDR3 is CASSYWKGDGYTF. CDR3 DNA: TGTGCCAGCAGTTACTGGAAAGGGGATGGCTACACCTTC.

In its sample, this clone was seen once. This chain links TRBV5-1 with TRBJ2-2; D gene unclear. The V and J ends lost 4 bases and 4 bases respectively, with 14 bases between them. Germline V gene data show CDR1 as SGHRS and CDR2 as YFSETQ. This CDR3 contains 15 residues. The DNA for the CDR3 is TGCGCCAGCAGCGTGCAAGGGTTGGTCACCGGGGAGCTGTTTTTT. Its protein is CASSVQGLVTGELFF.

This rearrangement joins TRBV18 to TRBJ1-1; no definite D call. In germline, CDR1 is KGHSH, CDR2 LQKENI. V lost 0 bases and J lost 4, with 12 bases in between. CDR3 length: 15 amino acids. This CDR3 reads CASSPPGSLTTEAFF. CDR3 in DNA: TGTGCCAGCTCACCACCGGGGAGCTTGACCACTGAAGCTTTCTTT.

This CDR3 reads CASGQNYGYTF. CDR3 coding DNA: TGTGCCAGCGGTCAGAACTATGGCTACACCTTC. The V call is TRBV6-6, the J call TRBJ1-2, with D uncertain. The CDR3 covers 11 residues. The germline CDR1 and CDR2 sequences are MNHNY and SVGAGI (reference sequence). The V end was cut by 8 bases, the J end by 2 bases, with 6 bases between.

V is TRBV7-2 and J is TRBJ2-2; possible D gene TRBD2, 5 bases. There are 16 residues in the CDR3. Germline V gene lookup returns CDR1 SGHTA and CDR2 FQGNSA. V lost 5 bases to trimming and J lost 0 bases, with 13 bases between them. CDR3 sequence (DNA): TGTGCCAGCAGCCCTACGGGGAGACCGAACACCGGGGAGCTGTTTTTT. Translating gives CASSPTGRPNTGELFF.

The CDR3 spells CAGPLRWGVGKEQYV. CDR3 nucleotides: TGCGCCGGCCCCTTGAGGTGGGGAGTAGGAAAAGAGCAGTACGTC. The chain is built from TRBV23-1 and TRBJ2-7; TRBD2 is a possible D gene (5 bases). TRBV23-1 is sorted into the ORF group, with uncertain function. CDR3 length: 15 amino acids. V was shortened by 11 bases and J by 7 bases, with 27 bases between the two germline ends.

The chain recombines TRBV27 with TRBJ1-2; the D gene is possibly TRBD1 (6 bases). V was pared by 3 bases and J by 8 bases, with 16 bases between. Germline CDR1 MNHEY, CDR2 SMNVEV (reference sequence). CDR3 length: 14 residues. CDR3 in DNA: TGTGCCAGCAGTTTCATCACGGGGGGCGCGGGCTACACCTTC. As protein: CASSFITGGAGYTF.

This chain uses TRBV19 with TRBJ2-2; D is undetermined. V gave up 7 bases and J gave up 5 bases, with 17 bases separating them. There are 15 residues in the CDR3. Germline lookup yields CDR1 LNHDA and CDR2 SQIVND (reference sequence). CDR3 loop: CASNDPGTKTGELFF. In DNA form, the CDR3 reads TGTGCCAGTAACGACCCCGGAACTAAAACCGGGGAGCTGTTTTTT.

CDR3 sequence (DNA): TGTGCCAGCAGCTCAATATTGCAGTTCTCTGGAAACACCATATATTTT. Its protein is CASSSILQFSGNTIYF. J is TRBJ1-3 and V is TRBV5-5; D is unclear. Between the trimmed V and J ends, which lost 3 bases and 0 bases, there was a span of 13 bases. The length of the CDR3 is 16 residues. Germline V gives CDR1 SGHKS, CDR2 YYEKEE (reference sequence).

This chain uses TRBV7-3 with TRBJ1-1; 10 bases are shared with TRBD1. Trimming at V came to 5 bases and at J to 4 bases, leaving 4 bases not matched to a gene. CDR3 length equals 14 residues. Germline CDR1 is SGHTA and CDR2 is FQGTGA. CDR3 coding DNA: TGTGCCAGCAGCCCGGGACAGGGGAGCACTGAAGCTTTCTTT. Translated: CASSPGQGSTEAFF.

The rearrangement uses TRBV7-6 and TRBJ2-3; no clear D gene. This CDR3 contains 13 residues. Per the germline V gene, CDR1 is SGHVS and CDR2 is FNYEAQ. The germline V and J ends were trimmed by 1 base and 8 bases, with 10 bases remaining between them. The CDR3 sequence is CASSLVLLGTQYF. CDR3 bases: TGTGCCAGCAGCTTAGTTCTCCTCGGTACGCAGTATTTT.

The chain carries TRBV6-5 and TRBJ1-6, with a tentative D call TRBD1 (5 bases). CDR3 length equals 13 residues. V shed 3 bases and J shed 14 bases, with 14 bases lying between them. The germline V gene has CDR1 MNHEY and CDR2 SVGAGI. The CDR3 DNA is TGTGCCAGCAGTTATACCGGGGGGTCATCCCTCCACTTT. As protein: CASSYTGGSSLHF.

The chain has TRBV7-9 and TRBJ1-1, with 7 bases matching TRBD1. The CDR3 is 14 amino acids. Germline V lookup: CDR1 SEHNR, CDR2 FQNEAQ (reference sequence). V dropped 8 bases and J dropped 4; count of bases not matched to a gene: 10. CDR3 sequence: CASANQQGSTEAFF. The CDR3 nucleotides are TGTGCCAGCGCTAACCAACAGGGGAGCACTGAAGCTTTCTTT.

The rearrangement links TRBV7-3 to TRBJ2-2; D gene unclear. Germline CDR1 SGHTA, CDR2 FQGTGA. The CDR3 has 16 amino acids. V lost 5 bases and J lost 1, with 14 bases in between. This CDR3 reads CASSPNRLGNTGELFF. The CDR3 DNA reads as TGTGCCAGCAGCCCCAACCGCCTAGGGAACACCGGGGAGCTGTTTTTT.

The V gene is TRBV7-3, the J gene TRBJ1-1, with 9 bases identical to TRBD1. Trimming at V came to 5 bases and at J to 3 bases, leaving 10 bases not matched to a gene. The CDR3 has 16 amino acids. Germline-derived CDR1 and CDR2 are SGHTA and FQGTGA. The CDR3 spells CASSDPGQGKDTEAFF. The CDR3 DNA reads as TGTGCCAGCAGCGACCCGGGACAGGGTAAGGACACTGAAGCTTTCTTT. Using reference TRBV7-3 and TRBJ1-1 for the parts outside the CDR3, the full variable domain is GAGVSQTPSNKVTEKGKYVELRCDPISGHTALYWYRQSLGQGPEFLIYFQGTGAADDSGLPNDRFFAVRPEGSVSTLKIQRTERGDSAVYLCASSDPGQGKDTEAFFGQGTRLTVV.

The chain has TRBV6-1 and TRBJ2-7; maybe TRBD2 (7 bases). V lost 0 bases and J 2 bases, leaving 17 bases between the germline ends. CDR3 length: 17 amino acids. Germline assignment: CDR1 MNHNS and CDR2 SASEGT. CDR3 DNA sequence: TGTGCCAGCAGTGAAGCCAGCTGGGGGGGCGGAACCTACGAGCAGTACGTC. Its translation is CASSEASWGGGTYEQYV.

V and J are TRBV7-8 and TRBJ2-1; D is unresolved. V was cut by 1 base and J by 3 bases, with 10 bases left in between. The germline V gene encodes CDR1 SGHVS and CDR2 FQNEAQ. CDR3 length: 15 residues. The CDR3 here is CASSLVTAGYNEQFF. The CDR3 nucleotides are TGTGCCAGCAGCTTAGTAACCGCAGGCTACAATGAGCAGTTCTTC.

This clone was counted a single time. The rearrangement links TRBV11-2 to TRBJ2-3; TRBD2 matches at 8 bases. There are 14 residues in the CDR3. V lost 5 bases, J lost 11 bases, and 12 bases stayed unmatched. Per the germline V gene, CDR1 is SGHAT and CDR2 is FQNNGV. CDR3 loop: CASSRISGGKMQYF. The CDR3 DNA follows: TGTGCCAGCAGCCGCATAAGCGGGGGTAAGATGCAGTATTTT.

V usage is TRBV12-3 or TRBV12-4 and J usage is TRBJ2-2, with no clear D. There are 13 residues in the CDR3. V dropped 6 bases and J dropped 6 bases, with 11 bases sitting between them. CDR3 region: CASSTLVPGELFF. CDR3 coding DNA: TGTGCCAGCAGCACGTTAGTCCCCGGGGAGCTGTTTTTT.

The chain combines TRBV6-2 or TRBV6-3 with TRBJ1-1; D uncertain. Germline V CDR1 and CDR2: MNHEY, SVGEGT. This CDR3 region has 15 residues. Trimming took 5 bases from V and 3 from J, leaving 16 bases between them. The CDR3 coding sequence is TGTGCCAGCAGTGCACTACGAATGGTGCACACTGAAGCTTTCTTT. As protein: CASSALRMVHTEAFF.

This clone was observed once. J is TRBJ2-1 and V is TRBV28; D is undetermined. V lost 7 bases to trimming and J lost 4 bases, with 5 bases between them. Germline V lookup: CDR1 MDHEN, CDR2 SYDVKM. This CDR3 has 11 amino acids. The CDR3 DNA sequence: TGTGCCAGCATAACTTACAATGAGCAGTTCTTC. Its translation is CASITYNEQFF.